This record covers a single T cell receptor beta chain. This sample stems from a study of blood T cell repertoires in COVID-19. Study-wide context: Donors in Cohort 3 counted as recovered after two negative PCRs, clearance, or symptom resolution. Specimens from acute and convalescent COVID-19 originated in the United States, Italy and Spain.

Some clones are missing from TCRdb's copy, which holds only in-frame ones; the method was immunoSEQ multiplex PCR. The sample has roughly 150,000 clones; less than 80% are singletons. V was cut by 4 bases and J by 4 bases, with 20 bases left in between. The CDR3 runs 16 residues. Looked up from germline, CDR1 is SGHNT and CDR2 is YYREEE (reference sequence). Assignment of participants to cohorts was predicated upon participant-reported clinical history. What was sequenced was PBMCs or T cells enriched from blood (not recorded which). This receptor was obtained from a woman in her 70s in a cohort exposed to, infected with or recovered from COVID-19 (not recorded which). The rearrangement links TRBV5-4 to TRBJ1-1, with D possibly TRBD1 on 5 matching bases. The CDR3 coding sequence is TGTGCCAGCAGCCCCGTCGCGGGGGATGGAGTCACTGAAGCTTTCTTT. This gives the protein CASSPVAGDGVTEAFF. Looking up the rest from reference TRBV5-4 and TRBJ1-1 gives the full variable domain: ETGVTQSPTHLIKTRGQQVTLRCSSQSGHNTVSWYQQALGQGPQFIFQYYREEENGRGNFPPRFSGLQFPNYSSELNVNALELDDSALYLCASSPVAGDGVTEAFFGQGTRLTVV.